This T cell receptor beta chain was captured by sequencing in a study of blood T cell repertoires in COVID-19. At the level of the study: The study drew acute and convalescent COVID-19 samples from the United States, Italy and Spain.

The table lists this clone with a count of one. Original handling: Researchers report that nucleated cell counts were estimated from reference gene primer amplification. Produced via immunoSEQ multiplex PCR; TCRdb's table is partial and in-frame only. V, J and clone size reflect that table, while D and trimming were determined from the DNA. The table lists a few hundred thousand clones, approximately 87% of them singletons, with over 1.5% in the top ten. The study recruited people aged about 18 to 95 years across about two dozen US areas. Cohort placement rested on clinical history that participants reported themselves. Trimming took off 0 bases at V and 9 bases at J, with 15 bases between the two ends. From germline, CDR1 is SGHRS and CDR2 YFSETQ. CDR3 size: 14 residues.

This receptor was taken from a woman in her forties who had recovered from COVID-19. The chain is built from TRBV5-1 and TRBJ2-5; weak D call: TRBD1 (5 bases). What was sequenced was PBMCs or T cells enriched from blood (not recorded which). CDR3 nucleotides: TGCGCCAGCAGCTTGGAGGGGCCAAGAGTACCCCAGTACTTC. It yields the protein CASSLEGPRVPQYF.